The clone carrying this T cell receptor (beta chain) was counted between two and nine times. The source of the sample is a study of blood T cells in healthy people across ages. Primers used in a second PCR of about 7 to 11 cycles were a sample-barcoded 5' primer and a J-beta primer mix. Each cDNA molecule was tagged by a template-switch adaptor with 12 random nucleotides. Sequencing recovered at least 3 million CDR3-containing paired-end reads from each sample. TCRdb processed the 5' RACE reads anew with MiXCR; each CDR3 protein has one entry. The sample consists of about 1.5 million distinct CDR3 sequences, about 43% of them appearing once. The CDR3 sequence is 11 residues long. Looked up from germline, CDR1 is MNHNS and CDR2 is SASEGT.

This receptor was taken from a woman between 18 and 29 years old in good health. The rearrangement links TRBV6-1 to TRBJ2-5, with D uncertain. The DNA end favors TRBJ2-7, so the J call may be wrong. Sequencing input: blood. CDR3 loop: CAYLIGYEQYF. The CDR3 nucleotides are TGTGCTTACTTGATAGGCTACGAGCAGTACTTC.